This passage covers 14 T cell receptor beta chains from one sample sequenced in a study of early T cells in non-severe SARS-CoV-2 infection. One entry per CDR3 protein, called by TCRdb with MiXCR from the 5' RACE reads. The sample carries nearly 110,000 distinct CDR3 sequences, 11% recorded once. Material: whole blood. Every receptor here comes from an adult who was a healthcare worker with PCR-confirmed SARS-CoV-2 infection or an uninfected control (not recorded which).

This clonotype was found many times. V and J are TRBV2 and TRBJ2-1, with 7 nucleotides matching TRBD2. The CDR3 totals 14 residues. Germline V gene data show CDR1 as SNHLY and CDR2 as FYNNEI. Unmatched junction bases numbered 7, after V lost 7 bases and J lost 4 bases. This chain's CDR3 is CASKETSRYNEQFF. The CDR3 nucleotides read TGTGCCAGCAAGGAGACTAGCAGATACAATGAGCAGTTCTTC.

The chain joins TRBV12-3 or TRBV12-4 to TRBJ1-2; D is unclear. The V gene lost 7 bases and the J gene lost 4 bases, with 16 bases spanning the gap. The CDR3 length is 14 residues. The CDR3, as DNA: TGTGCCAGCACCCCGTCCGAACTAAGCTATGGCTACACCTTC. This gives the protein CASTPSELSYGYTF.

This clonotype has a handful of counts. The chain uses TRBV3-1 and TRBJ2-3; TRBD2 might be the D (6 bases). This CDR3 has 15 residues. Per the germline V gene, CDR1 is LGHDT and CDR2 is YNNKEL (reference sequence). V was cut by 4 bases and J by 2 bases, with 13 bases left in between. The CDR3 bases are TGTGCCAGCAGCCTCCGCAGCGGGCACACAGATACGCAGTATTTT. It encodes CASSLRSGHTDTQYF.

The J gene is TRBJ2-1, the V gene TRBV4-1, with D tentatively TRBD1 (6 bases). Germline V gene sequence: CDR1 MGHRA, CDR2 YSYEKL. Trimming pared 4 bases from V and 8 bases from J, leaving 15 bases between. The CDR3 has 14 residues. The CDR3 region has the DNA TGCGCCAGCAGCCTGGAGTCAGGGGTGGATGAGCAGTTCTTC. Its protein product is CASSLESGVDEQFF.

In its sample, this clonotype was seen a few times. The chain joins TRBV20-1 to TRBJ1-2; unclear D gene. CDR1 and CDR2 (germline): DFQATT, SNEGSKA (reference sequence). V gave up 2 bases and J gave up 3 bases, with 7 bases separating them. CDR3 length: 12 amino acids. CDR3 sequence: CSARYRDYGYTF. CDR3 bases: TGCAGTGCTAGATACCGGGACTATGGCTACACCTTC.

The table lists this clonotype with a few counts. V usage is TRBV6-5 and J usage is TRBJ1-5, with D unresolved. CDR3 length equals 13 residues. V was shortened by 4 bases and J by 3 bases, with 7 bases between the two germline ends. Per germline, CDR1 MNHEY and CDR2 SVGAGI. The CDR3 DNA reads as TGTGCCAGCAGTTTCAGCACCAATCAGCCCCAGCATTTT. Its protein is CASSFSTNQPQHF.

The chain couples TRBV12-3 or TRBV12-4 to TRBJ2-1; weak D call: TRBD1 (6 bases). This CDR3 has 16 residues. With 7 bases removed from V and 0 bases from J, the gap between germline ends came to 16 bases. The CDR3 DNA sequence: TGTGCCAGCACCGCTGCTACAGGGAGCTCCTACAATGAGCAGTTCTTC. Protein product: CASTAATGSSYNEQFF.

As regards this clonotype: A much larger clone is a single base away; this may be a read error. The V gene is TRBV28, the J gene TRBJ2-3, with TRBD2 identical over 8 bases. CDR3 length: 16 amino acids. Germline CDR1 MDHEN, CDR2 SYDVKM. This CDR3 is CACSSTTAGDTDTQYF. CDR3 DNA sequence: TGTGCCTGCAGTTCTACAACAGCGGGAGACACAGATACGCAGTATTTT. Filled out from reference TRBV28 and TRBJ2-3, the complete variable domain reads DVKVTQSSRYLVKRTGEKVFLECVQDMDHENMFWYRQDPGLGLRLIYFSYDVKMKEKGDIPEGYSVSREKKERFSLILESASTNQTSMYLCACSSTTAGDTDTQYFGPGTRLTVL.

This clonotype has a count of ten or more. The chain carries TRBV3-1 and TRBJ2-7; D may match TRBD1 or TRBD2 (6 bases each). Germline-derived CDR1 and CDR2 are LGHDT and YNNKEL (reference sequence). This CDR3 region has 13 residues. V lost 3 bases, J lost 5 bases, and 11 bases lay in between. The CDR3 region has the DNA TGTGCCAGCAGCCAGTGGGGGGCCCACGAGCAGTACTTC. Its protein product is CASSQWGAHEQYF.

A few counts support this clonotype. V usage is TRBV28 and J usage is TRBJ2-3; 7 bases line up with TRBD2. The junction had 16 bases not matched to a gene; V was cut back by 4 bases and J by 6 bases. This CDR3 region has 17 residues. From germline, CDR1 is MDHEN and CDR2 SYDVKM. CDR3 in DNA: TGTGCCAGCAGTTCCGCCGGGCTAGCGGCCCTTGGGGATACGCAGTATTTT. Translating it yields CASSSAGLAALGDTQYF.

This clonotype has more than one count but fewer than ten. The chain is built from TRBV20-1 and TRBJ1-1; possibly TRBD1 for D (5 bases). V shed 5 bases and J shed 0 bases, with 10 bases lying between them. The CDR3 runs 13 residues. CDR1 DFQATT and CDR2 SNEGSKA come from the germline V gene (reference sequence). CDR3 protein: CSAGPGLNTEAFF. The CDR3 bases are TGCAGTGCTGGCCCGGGACTGAACACTGAAGCTTTCTTT.

This clonotype has a handful of counts. V and J are TRBV9 and TRBJ2-7, with TRBD1 matching 7 bases. CDR3 size: 13 residues. V was pared by 2 bases and J by 3 bases, with 2 bases of the junction left unmatched. CDR1 is SGDLS and CDR2 is YYNGEE in the germline V gene. CDR3 DNA: TGTGCCAGCAGCGTGACAGGGAACTACGAGCAGTACTTC. Encoded protein: CASSVTGNYEQYF.

At least ten counts were recorded for this clonotype. This rearrangement joins TRBV7-9 to TRBJ1-1; no reliable D call. The CDR3 covers 11 residues. Trimming cost V 8 bases and J 1 base, with 5 bases left between them. Germline lookup yields CDR1 SEHNR and CDR2 FQNEAQ (reference sequence). CDR3 DNA sequence: TGTGCCAGCGACGAGAACACTGAAGCTTTCTTT. It codes for CASDENTEAFF.

This clonotype was picked up many times. This chain links TRBV11-2 with TRBJ2-4, with TRBD1 identical over 7 bases. The CDR3 length is 14 residues. Germline V gives CDR1 SGHAT, CDR2 FQNNGV. Trimming removed 4 bases from V and 8 bases from J; junction bases left unmatched: 8. As DNA, the CDR3 is TGTGCCAGCAGCTACCGACAGGGATTGGACATTCAGTACTTC. Protein: CASSYRQGLDIQYF.